The present entry profiles one T cell receptor (beta chain) with its context. Its antigen is unknown. Clones were read by immunoSEQ multiplex PCR, and TCRdb kept only the in-frame ones, dropping some. The sample yields around 300,000 clones, less than 90% seen once. This sample is drawn from a study of Ad26.COV2.S vaccination and SARS-CoV-2 variants. Study context: Once or twice, 56 days apart, Ad26.COV2.S was delivered intramuscularly. Study-wide results and caveats: Measurement of non-spike TCR breadth gave similar results in vaccine and placebo recipients. Total responses of T cells may have been underestimated by the analyses of TCR breadth and depth.

The treatment was: roughly 19 received Ad26.COV2.S at low or high dose, single or two shots; about 5 received placebo; per-sample allocation not given. The samples were gathered on day 63 after the first injection of vaccine or placebo. The donor's status was that of an adult aged 18-55 years in Boston. The specimen comprised peripheral blood, sampled in a trial of Ad26.COV2.S vaccine versus placebo. This clonotype was obtained from a person between 18 and 65 years old who received the Ad26.COV2.S COVID-19 vaccine or a placebo.

The CDR3, as DNA: TGTGCCAGCAGCTACGACAGCACAGATACGCAGTATTTT. It translates to CASSYDSTDTQYF. The V gene is TRBV7-9, the J gene TRBJ2-3; D unclear. The CDR3 runs 13 residues. V shed 4 bases and J shed 0 bases, with 5 bases lying between them. Germline CDR1 and CDR2: SEHNR and FQNEAQ (reference sequence).